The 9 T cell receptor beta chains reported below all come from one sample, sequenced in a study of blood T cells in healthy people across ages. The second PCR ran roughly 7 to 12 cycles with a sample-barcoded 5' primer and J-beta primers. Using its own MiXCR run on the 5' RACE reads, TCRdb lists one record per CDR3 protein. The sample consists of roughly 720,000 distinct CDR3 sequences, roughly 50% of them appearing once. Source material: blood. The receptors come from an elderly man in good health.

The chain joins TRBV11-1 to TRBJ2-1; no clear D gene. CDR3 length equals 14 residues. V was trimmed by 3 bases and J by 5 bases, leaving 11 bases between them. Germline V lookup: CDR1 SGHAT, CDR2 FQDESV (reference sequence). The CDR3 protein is CASSFQDPDNEQFF. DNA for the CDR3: TGTGCCAGCAGCTTTCAGGACCCCGACAATGAGCAGTTCTTC.

This chain's CDR3 is CSVAEPQYF. CDR3 in DNA: TGCAGCGTCGCGGAGCCGCAGTACTTC. The genes are TRBV29-1 and TRBJ2-5; no clear D gene. The CDR3 contains 9 residues. Germline V gene lookup returns CDR1 SQVTM and CDR2 ANQGSEA. Trimming cost V 6 bases and J 11 bases, with 10 bases left between them.

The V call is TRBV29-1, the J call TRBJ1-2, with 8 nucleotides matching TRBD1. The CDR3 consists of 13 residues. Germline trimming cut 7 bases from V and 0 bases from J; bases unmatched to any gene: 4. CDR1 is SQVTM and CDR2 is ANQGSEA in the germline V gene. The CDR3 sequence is CSGGTGANYGYTF. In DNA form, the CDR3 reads TGCAGCGGCGGGACAGGAGCTAACTATGGCTACACCTTC.

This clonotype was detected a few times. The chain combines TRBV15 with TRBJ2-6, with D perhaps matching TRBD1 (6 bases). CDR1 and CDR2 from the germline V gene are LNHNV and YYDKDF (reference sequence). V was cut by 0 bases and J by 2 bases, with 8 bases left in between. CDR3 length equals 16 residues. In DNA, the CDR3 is TGTGCCACCAGCAGAGATTCAGGGGCTGGGGCCAACGTCCTGACTTTC. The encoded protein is CATSRDSGAGANVLTF.

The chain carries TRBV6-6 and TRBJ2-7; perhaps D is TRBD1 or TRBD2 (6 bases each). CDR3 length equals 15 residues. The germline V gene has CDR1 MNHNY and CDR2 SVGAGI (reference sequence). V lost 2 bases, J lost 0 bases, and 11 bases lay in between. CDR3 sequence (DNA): TGTGCCAGCAGTTACGGAGGGGGTATCTCCTACGAGCAGTACTTC. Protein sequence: CASSYGGGISYEQYF.

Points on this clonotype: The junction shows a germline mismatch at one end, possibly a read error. CDR3 coding DNA: TGTGCCAGTTCGCGGGAGGGCCCCAATGAGCGGTTCTTC. Its translation: CASSREGPNERFF. The chain couples TRBV2 to TRBJ2-1; TRBD2 matches at 9 bases. Germline values: CDR1 SNHLY, CDR2 FYNNEI. The CDR3 has 13 residues.

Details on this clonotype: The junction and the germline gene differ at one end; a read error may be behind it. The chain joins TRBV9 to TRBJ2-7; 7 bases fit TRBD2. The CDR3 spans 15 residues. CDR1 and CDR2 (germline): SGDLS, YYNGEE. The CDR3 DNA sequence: TGTGCCAGCAGCGTAGGGGGGGGTGGATCCTACAAGCAGTACTTC. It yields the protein CASSVGGGGSYKQYF.

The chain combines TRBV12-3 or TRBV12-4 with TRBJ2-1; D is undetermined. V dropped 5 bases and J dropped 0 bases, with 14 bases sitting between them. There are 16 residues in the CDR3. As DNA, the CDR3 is TGTGCCAGCAGTCCATCAGTACCTAGCTCCTACAATGAGCAGTTCTTC. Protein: CASSPSVPSSYNEQFF.

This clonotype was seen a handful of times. The CDR3 sequence is CSARKDPGRNEQFF. The CDR3 nucleotides read TGCAGTGCTAGGAAGGACCCGGGCCGCAATGAGCAGTTCTTC. The chain carries TRBV20-1 and TRBJ2-1; D is unclear. The germline CDR1 and CDR2 sequences are DFQATT and SNEGSKA (reference sequence). The CDR3 loop spans 14 amino acids. Trimming left V 3 bases short and J 6 bases short, with 15 bases between.